A selection of T cell receptor beta chains follows, all from one sample in a study of blood T cell repertoires in COVID-19. TCRdb keeps only in-frame clones here, not all; method: immunoSEQ multiplex PCR. This table has approximately 230,000 clones, 70% to 90% appearing once. The sample consisted of peripheral blood. The receptor source for this set is a woman under 40 with COVID-19, enrolled during active disease. Each CDR3 is given with its conserved first and last residue. Fields, in order: D gene, V gene, clone size, J gene, CDR3 protein, CDR3 DNA. The D gene is left open where the match is weak. Rows give clone size only sometimes, using once, few, many, or a class for an expanded clone.

d_call: TRBD2; v_call: TRBV5-1; clone_size: .; j_call: TRBJ2-1; cdr3_aa: CASSLSLDFGTSGGSSYNEQFF; cdr3_nt: TGCGCCAGCAGCTTGTCACTCGATTTCGGGACTAGCGGGGGAAGCTCCTACAATGAGCAGTTCTTC
d_call: .; v_call: TRBV4-3; clone_size: once; j_call: TRBJ2-7; cdr3_aa: CASSQDPGGGGQDIYEQYF; cdr3_nt: TGCGCCAGCAGCCAAGACCCGGGGGGTGGGGGACAGGATATCTACGAGCAGTACTTC
d_call: TRBD1; v_call: TRBV30; clone_size: .; j_call: TRBJ2-1; cdr3_aa: CAWRRDRAYNEQFF; cdr3_nt: TGTGCCTGGCGCAGGGACAGGGCCTACAATGAGCAGTTCTTC
d_call: TRBD1; v_call: TRBV19; clone_size: .; j_call: TRBJ1-1; cdr3_aa: CASRLQQGRRTEAFF; cdr3_nt: TGTGCCAGTAGGCTACAACAGGGGAGAAGGACTGAAGCTTTCTTT
d_call: .; v_call: TRBV10-2; clone_size: once; j_call: TRBJ1-5; cdr3_aa: CASSGARNQPQHF; cdr3_nt: TGCGCCAGCAGTGGGGCCCGCAATCAGCCCCAGCATTTT
d_call: .; v_call: TRBV6-2/TRBV6-3; clone_size: .; j_call: TRBJ2-1; cdr3_aa: CASSSTRSSAYNEQFF; cdr3_nt: TGTGCCAGCAGTTCGACTCGTAGCTCAGCCTACAATGAGCAGTTCTTC
d_call: .; v_call: TRBV11-2; clone_size: once; j_call: TRBJ1-6; cdr3_aa: CASSLVHSPLHF; cdr3_nt: TGTGCCAGCAGCTTAGTACACTCACCCCTCCACTTT
d_call: .; v_call: TRBV24-1; clone_size: .; j_call: TRBJ2-5; cdr3_aa: CATSDSARVRETQYF; cdr3_nt: TGTGCCACCAGTGACTCCGCCAGGGTCCGGGAGACCCAGTACTTC
d_call: TRBD1; v_call: TRBV27; clone_size: .; j_call: TRBJ2-2; cdr3_aa: CASSDREPNTGELFF; cdr3_nt: TGTGCCAGCAGTGACAGGGAACCGAACACCGGGGAGCTGTTTTTT
d_call: TRBD2; v_call: TRBV6-1; clone_size: .; j_call: TRBJ2-1; cdr3_aa: CASSAIRGTRLNEQFF; cdr3_nt: TGTGCCAGCAGTGCCATTAGAGGGACTAGATTGAATGAGCAGTTCTTC
d_call: .; v_call: TRBV13; clone_size: .; j_call: TRBJ2-2; cdr3_aa: CASSLSRNTGELFF; cdr3_nt: TGTGCCAGCAGCTTATCCAGGAACACCGGGGAGCTGTTTTTT
d_call: TRBD1; v_call: TRBV27; clone_size: .; j_call: TRBJ2-3; cdr3_aa: CASSLRGGGGDTQYF; cdr3_nt: TGTGCCAGCAGTTTACGAGGGGGCGGAGGAGATACGCAGTATTTT
d_call: .; v_call: TRBV7-2; clone_size: .; j_call: TRBJ2-1; cdr3_aa: CASSDRFEQFF; cdr3_nt: TGTGCCAGCAGCGATCGGTTTGAGCAGTTCTTC
d_call: TRBD1; v_call: TRBV15; clone_size: .; j_call: TRBJ1-5; cdr3_aa: CATSRDTGGVSNQPQHF; cdr3_nt: TGTGCCACCAGCAGAGACACAGGGGGAGTAAGCAATCAGCCCCAGCATTTT
d_call: .; v_call: TRBV6-6; clone_size: .; j_call: TRBJ1-4; cdr3_aa: CASSSSPATTNEKLFF; cdr3_nt: TGTGCCAGCAGTTCTAGTCCAGCAACAACTAATGAAAAACTGTTTTTT
d_call: .; v_call: TRBV19; clone_size: few; j_call: TRBJ2-1; cdr3_aa: CASTLKASSSYNEQFF; cdr3_nt: TGTGCCAGTACCCTTAAAGCCTCAAGCTCCTACAATGAGCAGTTCTTC
d_call: TRBD1; v_call: TRBV10-3; clone_size: .; j_call: TRBJ1-2; cdr3_aa: CAIRGDRKYGYTF; cdr3_nt: TGTGCCATCAGGGGGGACAGGAAATATGGCTACACCTTC
d_call: TRBD2; v_call: TRBV5-8; clone_size: .; j_call: TRBJ2-4; cdr3_aa: CASSLWTSGTKNIQYF; cdr3_nt: TGTGCCAGCAGCCTCTGGACTAGCGGGACAAAAAACATTCAGTACTTC
d_call: .; v_call: TRBV29-1; clone_size: .; j_call: TRBJ1-4; cdr3_aa: CSVSDRTPSGSEKLFF; cdr3_nt: TGCAGCGTCTCGGACAGAACCCCGTCCGGAAGTGAAAAACTGTTTTTT
d_call: TRBD1; v_call: TRBV2; clone_size: .; j_call: TRBJ2-7; cdr3_aa: CASSEGQGTEQYF; cdr3_nt: TGTGCCAGCAGTGAGGGACAGGGTACAGAACAGTACTTC
d_call: TRBD1; v_call: TRBV11-2; clone_size: once; j_call: TRBJ2-5; cdr3_aa: CASSSTGGRWETQYF; cdr3_nt: TGTGCCAGCAGCTCGACAGGGGGCAGGTGGGAGACCCAGTACTTC
d_call: .; v_call: TRBV4-1; clone_size: once; j_call: TRBJ2-2; cdr3_aa: CASSPSGQGNGELFF; cdr3_nt: TGCGCCAGCAGCCCGTCGGGACAAGGAAACGGGGAGCTGTTTTTT
d_call: .; v_call: TRBV2; clone_size: .; j_call: TRBJ2-3; cdr3_aa: CASTRTESTDTQYF; cdr3_nt: TGTGCCAGCACCCGGACAGAAAGCACAGATACGCAGTATTTT
d_call: .; v_call: TRBV19; clone_size: .; j_call: TRBJ2-1; cdr3_aa: CASSIGAGVYNEQFF; cdr3_nt: TGTGCCAGTAGTATAGGAGCGGGTGTCTACAATGAGCAGTTCTTC
d_call: .; v_call: TRBV5-1; clone_size: .; j_call: TRBJ1-4; cdr3_aa: CASSLLSGDEKLFF; cdr3_nt: TGCGCCAGCAGCTTGTTGTCAGGGGATGAAAAACTGTTTTTT
d_call: TRBD1; v_call: TRBV5-1; clone_size: .; j_call: TRBJ2-7; cdr3_aa: CASSRETGLGEQYF; cdr3_nt: TGCGCCAGTTCAAGGGAGACAGGGTTAGGCGAGCAGTACTTC
d_call: .; v_call: TRBV19; clone_size: .; j_call: TRBJ2-1; cdr3_aa: CASRPGLTNNEQFF; cdr3_nt: TGTGCCAGTAGACCGGGACTCACCAACAATGAGCAGTTCTTC
d_call: .; v_call: TRBV28; clone_size: .; j_call: TRBJ2-7; cdr3_aa: CASSLEGSYEQYF; cdr3_nt: TGTGCCAGCAGTTTGGAGGGTTCCTACGAGCAGTACTTC
d_call: .; v_call: TRBV2; clone_size: .; j_call: TRBJ2-7; cdr3_aa: CASRNIGERFLASEQYF; cdr3_nt: TGTGCCAGCAGGAATATCGGAGAGCGATTTTTAGCTTCCGAGCAGTACTTC
d_call: .; v_call: TRBV21-1; clone_size: .; j_call: TRBJ1-6; cdr3_aa: CASSKTYNSPLHF; cdr3_nt: TGTGCCAGCAGCAAAACTTATAATTCACCCCTCCACTTT
d_call: .; v_call: TRBV18; clone_size: .; j_call: TRBJ2-1; cdr3_aa: CASSGAGSSYNEQFF; cdr3_nt: TGTGCCAGCTCAGGGGCGGGGAGCTCCTACAATGAGCAGTTCTTC
d_call: .; v_call: TRBV5-3; clone_size: .; j_call: TRBJ2-7; cdr3_aa: CARSLFSVGFYEQYF; cdr3_nt: TGTGCCAGAAGCTTGTTTTCCGTGGGCTTCTACGAGCAGTACTTC
d_call: .; v_call: TRBV27; clone_size: .; j_call: TRBJ2-3; cdr3_aa: CASSLFQGGPTDTQYF; cdr3_nt: TGTGCCAGCAGTTTATTCCAGGGTGGGCCTACAGATACGCAGTATTTT
d_call: TRBD1; v_call: TRBV7-9; clone_size: .; j_call: TRBJ1-2; cdr3_aa: CASSLPGTGYGYTF; cdr3_nt: TGTGCCAGCAGCTTACCCGGGACAGGGTATGGCTACACCTTC
d_call: .; v_call: TRBV6-5; clone_size: once; j_call: TRBJ1-2; cdr3_aa: CATSYWDNSGGYTF; cdr3_nt: TGTGCCACCAGTTACTGGGACAATTCTGGTGGCTACACCTTC
d_call: .; v_call: TRBV27; clone_size: .; j_call: TRBJ2-7; cdr3_aa: CASSFQFVPYEQYF; cdr3_nt: TGTGCCAGCAGTTTTCAGTTCGTCCCCTACGAGCAGTACTTC
d_call: .; v_call: TRBV28; clone_size: .; j_call: TRBJ1-1; cdr3_aa: CASRPGITLRIAFF; cdr3_nt: TGTGCCAGCAGGCCGGGGATTACGCTGAGAATTGCTTTCTTT